The entry that follows covers one TCR beta chain sequence. These data come from a study of blood T cell repertoires in COVID-19. The wider study: Some COVID-19 samples were acute and others convalescent; all came from the United States, Italy and Spain.

The CDR3 sequence is 15 residues long. V dropped 4 bases and J dropped 2 bases, with 13 bases sitting between them. Germline V gene data show CDR1 as KGHSY and CDR2 as FQNENV. The table came from immunoSEQ multiplex PCR; TCRdb's copy has only in-frame clones and leaves some out. Among some 60,000 clones listed, more than 90% were seen once. Sample: peripheral blood. The clonotype originates from a human donor in a cohort sampled during active COVID-19. The chain joins TRBV16 to TRBJ2-3; possibly TRBD2 for D (6 bases). The CDR3 region has the DNA TGTGCCAGCAGCCTGGAAGCGGGCCCCACAGATACGCAGTATTTT. Its translation is CASSLEAGPTDTQYF.